This T cell receptor beta chain originates from a study of cytotoxic CD8 clonotypes in ibrutinib-treated CLL. Across the study: There were, on average, about 250,000 productive templates and 90,000 to 95,000 productive rearrangements per sample.

As regards this clone: The antigen is unknown.

Study results and caveats: There were differences in sampling times between sustained-remission and progressing patients.

TCRdb's table, derived via immunoSEQ multiplex PCR, lists solely in-frame clones and lacks some. The sample holds 100,000 to 150,000 clones, 80% to 90% seen once. The CDR3 covers 14 residues. V lost 7 bases and J lost 3, with 13 bases in between. CDR1 is LNHDA, CDR2 SQIVND, per germline (reference sequence). Material: PBMCs, obtained after 24 months of ibrutinib treatment. This rearrangement joins TRBV19 to TRBJ1-5; D unclear. The clonotype was recovered from a human donor with chronic lymphocytic leukemia. CDR3 protein: CASKVRTDNQPQHF. The CDR3 coding sequence is TGTGCCAGTAAGGTTAGGACGGACAATCAGCCCCAGCATTTT. Drawing the rest from reference TRBV19 and TRBJ1-5, the complete variable domain is DGGITQSPKYLFRKEGQNVTLSCEQNLNHDAMYWYRQDPGQGLRLIYYSQIVNDFQKGDIAEGYSVSREKKESFPLTVTSAQKNPTAFYLCASKVRTDNQPQHFGDGTRLSIL.